This TCR beta chain appears in the sequencing data of a study of radiation and T cells in renal cell carcinoma. Trimming shortened V by 1 base and J by 5 bases, and 14 bases separated the two germline ends. CDR1 SGHAT and CDR2 FQNNGV come from the germline V gene. CDR3 size: 15 residues. This table comes from immunoSEQ multiplex PCR, and its TCRdb copy is limited to in-frame clones, with some not included. The sample holds fewer than 200,000 clones, about 87% seen once. Time point described: blood 4 weeks post-SBRT, at nephrectomy. Treatment indicated: 15 Gy SBRT to primary tumor, nephrectomy 4 weeks later. Nephrectomy followed 15 Gy stereotactic body radiation by 4 weeks. After SBRT, blood was collected at 2 and 4 weeks, plus baseline.

Material: blood, obtained from a patient whose treatment included radiotherapy and nephrectomy. V gene TRBV11-2 combines with J gene TRBJ1-1; weak D call: TRBD1 (5 bases). The sequence was collected from a woman aged 45-60 years with renal cell carcinoma. CDR3 sequence (DNA): TGTGCCAGCAGCTTAGTAGGCCGGGGCAGGACTGAAGCTTTCTTT. Translating gives CASSLVGRGRTEAFF. The whole variable domain, filled in from reference TRBV11-2 and TRBJ1-1, reads EAGVAQSPRYKIIEKRQSVAFWCNPISGHATLYWYQQILGQGPKLLIQFQNNGVVDDSQLPKDRFSAERLKGVDSTLKIQPAKLEDSAVYLCASSLVGRGRTEAFFGQGTRLTVV.